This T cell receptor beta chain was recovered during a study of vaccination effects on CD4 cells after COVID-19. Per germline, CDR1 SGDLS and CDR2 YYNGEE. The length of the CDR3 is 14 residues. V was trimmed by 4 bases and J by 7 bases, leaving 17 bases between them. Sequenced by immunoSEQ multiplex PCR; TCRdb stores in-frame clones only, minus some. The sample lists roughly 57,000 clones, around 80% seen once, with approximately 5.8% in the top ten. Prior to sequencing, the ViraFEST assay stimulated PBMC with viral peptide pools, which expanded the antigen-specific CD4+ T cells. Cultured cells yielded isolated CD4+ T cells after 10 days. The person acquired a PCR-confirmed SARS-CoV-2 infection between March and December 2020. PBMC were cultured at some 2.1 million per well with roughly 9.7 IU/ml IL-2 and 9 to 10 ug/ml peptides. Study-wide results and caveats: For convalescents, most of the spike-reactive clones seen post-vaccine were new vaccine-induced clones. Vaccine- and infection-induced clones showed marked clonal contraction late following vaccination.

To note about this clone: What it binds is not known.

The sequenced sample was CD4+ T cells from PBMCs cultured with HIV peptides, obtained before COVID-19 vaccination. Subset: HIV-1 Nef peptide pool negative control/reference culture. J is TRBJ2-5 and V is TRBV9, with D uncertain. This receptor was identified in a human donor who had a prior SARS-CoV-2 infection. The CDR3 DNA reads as TGTGCCAGCAGCCGGACGCCCCAGCATGGGACCCAGTACTTC. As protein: CASSRTPQHGTQYF.